This T cell receptor (beta chain) was sequenced during a study of radiotherapy plus CTLA-4 blockade in lung cancer. In the study overall: Objective responses were recorded in more than 15% of patients, with disease control recorded in about 33%. Notes on the study in general: Blood TCR clones of tumor origin expanded after radiotherapy plus ipilimumab. Early clonal dynamics of blood T cells, together with interferon-beta, were reported as the best response predictor.

Repertoires were generated with immunoSEQ multiplex PCR, while TCRdb's copy carries only in-frame clones and drops some. The data show around 72,000 clones, with around four fifths seen just once and less than 7.5% held by the top ten. The CDR3 length is 13 residues. The ends lost 2 bases at V and 8 bases at J; junction bases unmatched: 6. Germline CDR1 is SGHDT and CDR2 is YYEEEE. As for this clone: The antigen remains undetermined.

Chemo-refractory metastatic non-small-cell lung cancer patients underwent focal radiation alongside CTLA-4 blockade with ipilimumab. The chain couples TRBV5-6 to TRBJ1-2; 7 nucleotides agree with TRBD1. This sample comprised peripheral blood, obtained from a patient treated with radiotherapy plus ipilimumab. This receptor was obtained from a human donor with non-small cell lung cancer who had a complete response to radiotherapy plus ipilimumab. Here the CDR3 reads CASSLQGWQGYTF. The CDR3 DNA is TGTGCCAGCAGCTTACAGGGGTGGCAGGGCTACACCTTC. Full variable domain (rest looked up from reference TRBV5-6 and TRBJ1-2): DAGVTQSPTHLIKTRGQQVTLRCSPKSGHDTVSWYQQALGQGPQFIFQYYEEEERQRGNFPDRFSGHQFPNYSSELNVNALLLGDSALYLCASSLQGWQGYTFGSGTRLTVV.